This T cell receptor beta chain was captured by sequencing in a study of blood T cell repertoires in COVID-19. Study as a whole: The United States, Italy and Spain supplied acute and convalescent COVID-19 samples.

The CDR3 runs to 15 residues. Germline V gives CDR1 MDHEN, CDR2 SYDVKM. V lost 8 bases and J lost 1, with 15 bases in between. This clone was observed once. The repertoire was sequenced with immunoSEQ multiplex PCR; TCRdb's copy has only in-frame clones and lacks some. Found here are around 250,000 clones, about 84% of them singletons; the top ten hold over 9%. This sequence was found in a man older than 75 with acute or convalescent COVID-19. The chain couples TRBV28 to TRBJ1-3; weak D call: TRBD1 (5 bases). Sequencing was done on a sample of peripheral blood. Written as DNA, the CDR3 is TGTGCCAGCGGCGAAGGAGGGGTATCTGGAAACACCATATATTTT. It yields the protein CASGEGGVSGNTIYF.